Below, 9 T cell receptor beta chains from the same sample are listed, as sequenced in a study of blood T cell repertoires in COVID-19. Profiling relied on immunoSEQ multiplex PCR, and the TCRdb table lists in-frame clones only, not all of them. The sample lists 150,000 to 180,000 clones, over 65% seen once, with roughly 1.7% in the top ten. Specimen: peripheral blood. These receptors were collected from a man of 80 years or more with acute or convalescent COVID-19.

This clone occurred a few times. The chain uses TRBV4-1 and TRBJ2-5; 7 bases match TRBD1. The V gene end was trimmed by 2 bases and the J gene end by 4 bases; junction bases not matched to a gene: 7. Germline lookup yields CDR1 MGHRA and CDR2 YSYEKL. The CDR3 runs 15 residues. CDR3 sequence reads: CASSQRWTGAETQYF. The CDR3, as DNA: TGCGCCAGCAGCCAACGCTGGACAGGCGCAGAGACCCAGTACTTC.

This clone has a handful of counts. The chain links TRBV5-1 to TRBJ1-4; D gene uncertain. Germline V gives CDR1 SGHRS, CDR2 YFSETQ. The CDR3 has 14 residues. V was clipped by 0 bases and J by 5 bases, with 8 bases between them. Here the CDR3 reads CASSLVAGNEKLFF. CDR3 bases: TGCGCCAGCAGCTTGGTGGCGGGCAATGAAAAACTGTTTTTT.

The genes are TRBV5-1 and TRBJ2-5; the D is unclear. The ends were cut back, 0 bases at V and 4 bases at J, with 7 bases in the middle. The CDR3 runs 13 residues. Germline lookup yields CDR1 SGHRS and CDR2 YFSETQ. CDR3 residues: CASSLGQAETQYF. The CDR3 nucleotides are TGCGCCAGCAGCTTGGGCCAAGCAGAGACCCAGTACTTC.

The J gene is TRBJ2-1, the V gene TRBV7-9; 9 positions agree with TRBD1. V trimming: 5 bases; J trimming: 3 bases; junction bases outside the gene matches: 5. Germline loops: CDR1 SEHNR, CDR2 FQNEAQ (reference sequence). The CDR3 loop spans 15 amino acids. This chain's CDR3 is CASSTRDRVYNEQFF. The CDR3 DNA is TGTGCCAGCAGCACACGGGACAGGGTCTACAATGAGCAGTTCTTC. Together with reference TRBV7-9 and TRBJ2-1, the CDR3 gives the full variable domain: DTGVSQNPRHKITKRGQNVTFRCDPISEHNRLYWYRQTLGQGPEFLTYFQNEAQLEKSRLLSDRFSAERPKGSFSTLEIQRTEQGDSAMYLCASSTRDRVYNEQFFGPGTRLTVL.

The J gene is TRBJ1-2, the V gene TRBV7-2; D possibly corresponds to TRBD1 (6 bases). CDR3 length equals 15 residues. The V gene lost 2 bases and the J gene lost 4 bases, with 14 bases spanning the gap. Germline V CDR1 and CDR2: SGHTA, FQGNSA. In DNA form, the CDR3 reads TGTGCCAGCAGCTTATCCCCAGGGGAAGCCTATGGCTACACCTTC. It translates to CASSLSPGEAYGYTF.

This clone occurred many times. The chain couples TRBV19 to TRBJ2-2, with 9 bases identical to TRBD2. This CDR3 has 16 residues. The J segment lost 4 bases and the V segment lost 1 base, leaving 4 bases of the junction unmatched. The germline CDR1 and CDR2 sequences are LNHDA and SQIVND (reference sequence). The CDR3 nucleotides are TGTGCCAGTAGTATAGGTAGCGGGGGCAGCACCGGGGAGCTGTTTTTT. It translates to CASSIGSGGSTGELFF.

The V and J genes are TRBV24-1 and TRBJ1-1; TRBD1 agrees at 7 bases. Unmatched junction bases numbered 6, after V lost 4 bases and J lost 2 bases. The CDR3 spans 15 residues. CDR1 and CDR2 from the germline V gene are KGHDR and SFDVKD. The CDR3 DNA is TGTGCCACCAGTGACATAGGACAGGCAAACACTGAAGCTTTCTTT. Protein product: CATSDIGQANTEAFF.

J is TRBJ1-1 and V is TRBV6-5, with D uncertain. CDR1 is MNHEY, CDR2 SVGAGI, per germline. CDR3 length equals 13 residues. V was pared by 11 bases and J by 2 bases, with 15 bases between. The CDR3 nucleotides are TGTGCCGCCCGGTGGGCCGCTAACACTGAAGCTTTCTTT. Translated, it gives CAARWAANTEAFF.

This chain links TRBV6-5 with TRBJ1-1; tentatively, D is TRBD1 (6 bases). The V gene lost 5 bases and the J gene lost 0 bases, with 13 bases spanning the gap. The CDR3 runs 15 residues. Germline-derived CDR1 and CDR2 are MNHEY and SVGAGI. CDR3 coding DNA: TGTGCCAGCAGTCTACAGACAGGCATGAACACTGAAGCTTTCTTT. Translated, it gives CASSLQTGMNTEAFF.